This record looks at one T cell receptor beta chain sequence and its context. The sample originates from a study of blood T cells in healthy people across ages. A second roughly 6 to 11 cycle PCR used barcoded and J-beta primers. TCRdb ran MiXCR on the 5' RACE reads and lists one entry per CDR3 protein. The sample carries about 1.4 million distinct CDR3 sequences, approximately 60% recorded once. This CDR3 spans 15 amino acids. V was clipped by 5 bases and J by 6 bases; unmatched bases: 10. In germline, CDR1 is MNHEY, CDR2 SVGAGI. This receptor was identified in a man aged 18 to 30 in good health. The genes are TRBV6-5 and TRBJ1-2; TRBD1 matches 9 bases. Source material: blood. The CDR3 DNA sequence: TGTGCCAGCAGTACCCAGACAGGGGGAAGGGATGGCTACACCTTC. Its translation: CASSTQTGGRDGYTF.